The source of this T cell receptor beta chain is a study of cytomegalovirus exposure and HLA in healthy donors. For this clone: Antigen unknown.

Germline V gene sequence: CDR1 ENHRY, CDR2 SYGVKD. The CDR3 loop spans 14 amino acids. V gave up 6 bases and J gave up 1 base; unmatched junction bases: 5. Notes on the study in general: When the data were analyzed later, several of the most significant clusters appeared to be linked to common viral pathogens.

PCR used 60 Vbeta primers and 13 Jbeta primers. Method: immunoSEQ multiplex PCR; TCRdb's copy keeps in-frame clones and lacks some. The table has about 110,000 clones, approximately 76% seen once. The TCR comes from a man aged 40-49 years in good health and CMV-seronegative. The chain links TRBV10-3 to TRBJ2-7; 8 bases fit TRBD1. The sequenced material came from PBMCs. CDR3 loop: CAIRGTGNSYEQYF. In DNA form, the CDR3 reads TGTGCCATCAGGGGGACAGGAAATTCCTACGAGCAGTACTTC.